Included here is one T cell receptor beta chain sequence, with context. The specificity of this receptor is unknown. A junction end diverges from the germline sequence, so it may reflect a read error. This record comes from a study of type 1 and type 2 diabetes patients (dated by TCRdb to 2016 to 2017). General notes on the study: Roughly ten type 1 diabetes patients, four type 2 diabetes patients and roughly 6 nondiabetic controls were recruited in China to form the cohort. Across the study, CD4+ and CD8+ T cells were positively selected from PBMCs by means of CD4 or CD8 MicroBeads on MACS columns. The whole study generated some 20,000,000 paired-end reads. In the study, high-throughput sequencing was used to profile TCRbeta repertoires so that type 1 diabetes, type 2 diabetes and nondiabetic individuals could be compared. For the type 1 diabetes patients, the type 2 diabetes patients acted as a disease comparison group. When roughly 20-cycle amplification was compared with roughly 25-cycle amplification, V gene usage looked similar, suggesting that primer efficiencies were similar and PCR bias was random. Sequencing of the TCRbeta libraries was paired-end and was performed on Illumina HiSeq 2000 or MiSeq instruments.

The sequencer was an Illumina MiSeq. TCRbeta CDR3 amplification used genomic DNA from the sorted T cell subsets as template. The TCRbeta CDR3 region was amplified by multiplex PCR using 30 forward and 13 reverse primers. After the PCR products were purified with AMPure XP beads, a second PCR of 20 to 30 cycles was run to add indices and adaptors. Before sequencing, the libraries were purified from gel with the QIAquick Gel Extraction Kit. Per the authors' processing: FLASH was used to merge paired-end reads, and IgBLAST was used to align the merged reads to IMGT V, D and J germline references. Reads with less than 70% alignment identity to germline references were removed, leaving 11,114,426 reads across the study. IMGT definitions were followed to assign CDR3 boundaries, reading frame and productivity. Highly-expanded clones were defined as clones making up 1% or more of reads, and normalized Shannon entropy was used to measure diversity. Unpaired two-tailed t-tests were used to test group differences in Shannon entropy. The public reads were run again by TCRdb, first through fastp at Q25 and then through MiXCR, and only productive beta chains were kept. Entries that share a CDR3 protein sequence are merged under the most common genes and DNA. TCRdb, not the authors, supplied the V and J calls. Recorded for this sample are 250,000 or so distinct CDR3 sequences; roughly 48% of them occurred a single time. The top ten hold roughly 13% of the sample.

Summary of the overall study and its limitations: Study groups were not matched for age and gender, which possibly biased interpretation. Type 2 diabetes repertoires showed high diversity, significantly greater than type 1 diabetes repertoires in both CD4+ and CD8+ T cells. V and J gene usage patterns of type 2 diabetes and control samples were highly correlated, averaging about 0.97 between samples. Few highly-expanded CD4+ clones, median one, were found in type 2 diabetes patients, accounting for a median about 4% of reads. Because only a limited number of T2D and control samples were sequenced, some T1D-only HECs might also be present in more T2D or control samples.

Inclusive of the bounding cysteine and phenylalanine, the CDR3 is 15 residues long. The read is trimmed to its CDR3 DNA, 45 bases read in frame from base 1. The germline V gene sets CDR1 to MNHEY and CDR2 to SVGEGT. All diabetic patients met standard classification criteria for type 1 or type 2 diabetes, with glucose and C-peptide assessed by WHO-recommended methods. Donors with other autoimmune diseases or infections within the previous four weeks were excluded from participation. An approximately 10-milliliter sample of peripheral blood was drawn from every participant. PBMCs were isolated with LymphoPrep density separation.

This chain is built from TRBV6-2 or TRBV6-3 and TRBJ2-7; the D call is tentative, TRBD1 or TRBD2, as each matches 5 bases. The origin of this receptor is a man between 18 and 29 years old with type 2 diabetes. The material sequenced was peripheral blood mononuclear cells (PBMCs). CDR3 sequence: CASSDEGFPSYEQYF. The nucleotide sequence reads TGCGCCAGCAGTGATGAGGGGTTCCCCTCCTACGAGCAGTACTTC.